This T cell receptor (beta chain) was retrieved from a study of cytomegalovirus exposure and HLA in healthy donors. Study-level results: In a later analysis, compared with equally common non-associated chains, HLA-associated beta chains were more expanded. A later analysis found most CMV-associated TCR beta chains apparently HLA-restricted.

Researchers ran the PCR with 60 Vbeta and 13 Jbeta primers. Assay: immunoSEQ multiplex PCR; the TCRdb copy retains only in-frame clones and omits some. Of 210,000 or so clones listed, approximately 83% were seen once; the top ten hold more than 1.3%. V lost 0 bases and J 7 bases, leaving 14 bases between the germline ends. The CDR3 consists of 15 residues. CDR1 SGDLS and CDR2 YYNGEE come from the germline V gene. Notes on this clone: Antigen unknown.

The V gene is TRBV9, the J gene TRBJ2-1; perhaps TRBD2 as D (6 bases). This clonotype originated in a girl under 18 in good health and CMV-seronegative. Source material: PBMCs. The CDR3 DNA reads as TGTGCCAGCAGCGTAGTTCCTAGCGCTGGTAATGAGCAGTTCTTC. Translated, it gives CASSVVPSAGNEQFF. The whole variable domain, filled in from reference TRBV9 and TRBJ2-1, reads DSGVTQTPKHLITATGQRVTLRCSPRSGDLSVYWYQQSLDQGLQFLIQYYNGEERAKGNILERFSAQQFPDLHSELNLSSLELGDSALYFCASSVVPSAGNEQFFGPGTRLTVL.